The present TCR beta chain was sequenced within a study of T-cell memory formation after mild COVID-19 (dated by TCRdb to about 2021). About the investigation overall: TCR sequence clusters from the two donors were largely donor specific. In two donors, T-cell clones that expanded and contracted after mild COVID-19 were tracked by sequencing TCRalpha and TCRbeta repertoires over time. The cohort comprised two young, previously healthy adult volunteers, one female and one male. Points the paper makes about the study in general: Some responding clones were found in pre-infection memory, which suggests that pre-existing cross-reactive memory T cells took part in the SARS-CoV-2 response. SARS-CoV-2 specificity of the second-wave clones peaking on day 37 was not confirmed. Contracting CD4+ clones were located mainly in the CM and EM memory subsets, whereas CD8+ clones were found to be enriched in EMRA. The study included only a couple of mild cases, and larger cohorts that include severe cases with pre-infection samples were judged to be necessary. Clones that contracted from day 15 to 85 showed balanced CD4/CD8 phenotypes, whereas a second wave of clones that expanded from day 15 to 37 leaned towards CD4+.

PBMCs were isolated by Ficoll-Paque density gradient centrifugation. The sequencer was an Illumina NovaSeq 6000. TCRalpha and TCRbeta cDNA libraries were constructed by 5'RACE with constant-segment primers, with sample barcodes and unique molecular identifiers being introduced. Trizol reagent was used to extract RNA from every sample. Amplification of the libraries took two PCR steps, and the second step added a second sample barcode plus Illumina TruSeq adapters. Sequencing of libraries was performed on an Illumina NovaSeq with 2 x 150 bp paired-end reads. In the authors' own workflow: Reads were demultiplexed and collapsed into UMI-guided consensus sequences with migec v1.2.7. Using mixcr v2.1.11, UMI consensuses were aligned to TRA and TRB V and J templates and then assembled into clonotypes. A clonotype was counted as expanded or contracted only if both edgeR and NoisET called the change significant, with noise models trained on biological replicates. edgeR calls used a false discovery rate-adjusted p below 0.01 and a log2 fold-change threshold of 1. PCA with hierarchical clustering of max-normalized trajectories of the 1000 most abundant clonotypes was used as exploratory dynamics analysis. The CD4 or CD8 phenotype of responding clones was assigned using the separately sequenced CD4+ and CD8+ repertoires. The public reads were reprocessed in TCRdb via fastp at Q25 and MiXCR, keeping in-frame beta chains. A single entry per CDR3 protein holds the most common genes and DNA from its merged rows. The V and J calls reflect TCRdb's pipeline rather than the authors' work. Recorded for this sample are about 440,000 distinct CDR3 sequences; 20% of them occurred a single time. The ten largest clones capture around 8% of the sample.

Of note for this clonotype: Its antigen is currently not known. Base qualities are not at hand, and no much larger clone is one base apart.

Ends trimmed: V by 5 bases, J by 2 bases; bases unmatched to a gene: 5. The germline V gene (reference sequence) gives CDR1 as DFQATT and CDR2 as SNEGSKA. The CDR3 holds 13 amino acids from the cysteine to the phenylalanine. CDR3 DNA is the only sequence kept; it has 39 bases, read in frame from the first base. The source material was PBMCs or a T cell subset sorted from them (not recorded which). The rearrangement combines TRBV20-1 with TRBJ1-2; 7 junctional bases match TRBD1. This receptor was identified in an adult woman who had mild COVID-19 (a few samples of this study predate the infection). The sample titles of this study are shuffled in the database, so cell type and time point are left out; the donor was told from shared clones. Here the CDR3 is given as CSASSTGNYGYTF. The nucleotides are TGCAGTGCTTCCTCGACAGGGAACTATGGCTACACCTTC.